This passage covers 21 T cell receptor beta chains from one sample sequenced in a study of early T cells in non-severe SARS-CoV-2 infection. TCRdb re-derived calls from the 5' RACE reads in MiXCR, one entry per CDR3 protein. The sample contains 35,000 to 55,000 distinct CDR3 sequences, about 6.5% of which appear only once. Sequences were derived from whole blood, sampled at baseline. These receptors came from an adult who was a healthcare worker with PCR-confirmed SARS-CoV-2 infection or an uninfected control (not recorded which).

The V gene is TRBV11-3, the J gene TRBJ2-2, with TRBD1 as a possible D gene (6 bases). CDR1 and CDR2 (germline): SGHNT, YENEEA. V was pared by 5 bases and J by 6 bases, with 16 bases between. The CDR3 is 15 residues long. The CDR3 region is CASSRRAGEAGELFF. CDR3 DNA: TGTGCCAGCAGCCGAAGGGCAGGGGAAGCCGGGGAGCTGTTTTTT.

This clonotype was counted many times. This chain joins TRBV28 and TRBJ1-1, with TRBD1 matching 7 bases. The V and J ends lost 8 bases and 3 bases, in that order; junction bases with no gene match: 9. Germline CDR1 MDHEN, CDR2 SYDVKM. CDR3 length: 14 amino acids. The CDR3 nucleotides are TGTGCCAGCGGAGGGGGCGGAAAGTACACTGAAGCTTTCTTT. Protein product: CASGGGGKYTEAFF.

The gene calls are TRBV20-1 and TRBJ2-7; 15 bases fit TRBD2. The V segment lost 3 bases and the J segment 7 bases; nucleotides outside the gene matches: 4. The germline V gene encodes CDR1 DFQATT and CDR2 SNEGSKA (reference sequence). The CDR3 runs to 14 residues. The CDR3 DNA is TGCAGTGCTAGCGGGACTAGCGGGGGGCAGGAGCAGTACTTC. Translation gives CSASGTSGGQEQYF.

V and J are TRBV5-1 and TRBJ2-5, with TRBD1 matching 7 bases. The CDR3 has 15 residues. Germline V gives CDR1 SGHRS, CDR2 YFSETQ. V shed 3 bases and J 3 bases; nucleotides not matched to a gene: 8. CDR3 sequence reads: CASSSYQGVEETQYF. The CDR3, as DNA: TGCGCCAGCAGCTCCTACCAGGGGGTTGAAGAGACCCAGTACTTC.

This clonotype occurred a few times. The V call is TRBV18, the J call TRBJ1-1; D uncertain. In germline, CDR1 is KGHSH, CDR2 LQKENI. Trimming shortened V by 3 bases and J by 5 bases, and 10 bases separated the two germline ends. The CDR3 runs 13 residues. The CDR3 region has the DNA TGTGCCAGCTCACCGCGAAGGGAGACTGAAGCTTTCTTT. Translating it yields CASSPRRETEAFF.

This clonotype was seen at least ten times. Written as DNA, the CDR3 is TGTGCCAGCAGCTTAGGGGTAGGACAGATGCACTACGAGCAGTACTTC. Amino acid sequence: CASSLGVGQMHYEQYF. This rearrangement joins TRBV7-6 to TRBJ2-7; the D gene is possibly TRBD1 (6 bases). This CDR3 has 16 residues. CDR1 and CDR2 (germline): SGHVS, FNYEAQ. Trimming took off 1 base at V and 3 bases at J, with 16 bases between the two ends.

This clonotype appeared many times. The chain links TRBV14 to TRBJ1-2; 9 nucleotides match TRBD1. CDR3 size: 15 residues. Germline V gene data show CDR1 as SGHDN and CDR2 as FVKESK. V gave up 3 bases and J gave up 7 bases; unmatched junction bases: 9. The CDR3 protein is CASSQGQGRNTGYTF. The CDR3 nucleotides read TGTGCCAGCAGCCAGGGACAGGGAAGGAATACTGGCTACACCTTC.

The table lists this clonotype with a few counts. The V call is TRBV10-3, the J call TRBJ2-3; D possibly matches TRBD1 or TRBD2 (6 bases each). V shed 4 bases and J shed 4 bases, with 15 bases lying between them. Germline assignment: CDR1 ENHRY and CDR2 SYGVKD. The CDR3 is 15 amino acids. The CDR3 nucleotides are TGTGCCATCAGTGCTACGGGGGCGGGTGCAGATACGCAGTATTTT. Translating gives CAISATGAGADTQYF.

This clonotype has more than one count but fewer than ten. The V call is TRBV11-2, the J call TRBJ2-1; TRBD2 matches at 11 bases. The ends lost 3 bases at V and 9 bases at J; junction bases unmatched: 4. The CDR3 has 14 amino acids. CDR1 SGHAT and CDR2 FQNNGV come from the germline V gene. The CDR3 region is CASSFSGGAGEQFF. CDR3 nucleotide sequence: TGTGCCAGCAGCTTTAGCGGGGGGGCGGGTGAGCAGTTCTTC. Filled out from reference TRBV11-2 and TRBJ2-1, the complete variable domain reads EAGVAQSPRYKIIEKRQSVAFWCNPISGHATLYWYQQILGQGPKLLIQFQNNGVVDDSQLPKDRFSAERLKGVDSTLKIQPAKLEDSAVYLCASSFSGGAGEQFFGPGTRLTVL.

This clonotype was observed a few times. The gene calls are TRBV7-2 and TRBJ2-5; D remains ambiguous. With 0 bases removed from V and 4 bases from J, the gap between germline ends came to 9 bases. The CDR3 consists of 14 residues. In germline, CDR1 is SGHTA, CDR2 FQGNSA. CDR3 amino acids: CASSLAPGTETQYF. The CDR3 DNA follows: TGTGCCAGCAGCTTAGCGCCAGGAACAGAGACCCAGTACTTC. The full variable domain, completed using reference TRBV7-2 and TRBJ2-5, is GAGVSQSPSNKVTEKGKDVELRCDPISGHTALYWYRQSLGQGLEFLIYFQGNSAPDKSGLPSDRFSAERTGGSVSTLTIQRTQQEDSAVYLCASSLAPGTETQYFGPGTRLLVL.

The sample holds many counts of this clonotype. V and J are TRBV7-8 and TRBJ2-2; 12 bases line up with TRBD2. Germline CDR1 is SGHVS and CDR2 is FQNEAQ. V was clipped by 1 base and J by 8 bases; unmatched bases: 2. The CDR3 is made up of 15 amino acids. The CDR3 DNA is TGTGCCAGCAGCTTAGGACTAGCGGGAGATGGGGAGCTGTTTTTT. Its translation: CASSLGLAGDGELFF.

The chain carries TRBV10-3 and TRBJ2-7, with 14 bases aligning to TRBD2. This CDR3 has 17 residues. Germline trimming cut 0 bases from V and 9 bases from J; bases unmatched to any gene: 10. Germline CDR1 reads ENHRY; CDR2 reads SYGVKD. In DNA, the CDR3 is TGTGCCATCAGTGAGTCCTCAAGGACTAGCGGGAGGTATAGGCAGTACTTC. This codes for CAISESSRTSGRYRQYF.

In this sample, this clonotype turned up a few times. The V gene is TRBV9, the J gene TRBJ1-6, with 8 bases identical to TRBD1. Trimming removed 5 bases from V and 8 bases from J; junction bases left unmatched: 9. Germline loops: CDR1 SGDLS, CDR2 YYNGEE. The CDR3 contains 15 residues. The DNA for the CDR3 is TGTGCCAGCAGTAAAAGTACAGGGGGGGATTCACCCCTCCACTTT. This translates into CASSKSTGGDSPLHF. The full variable domain, its missing parts supplied by reference TRBV9 and TRBJ1-6, is DSGVTQTPKHLITATGQRVTLRCSPRSGDLSVYWYQQSLDQGLQFLIQYYNGEERAKGNILERFSAQQFPDLHSELNLSSLELGDSALYFCASSKSTGGDSPLHFGNGTRLTVT.

This clonotype was counted only a few times. The chain joins TRBV7-2 to TRBJ1-1, with D unclear. Germline V gives CDR1 SGHTA, CDR2 FQGNSA. V dropped 2 bases and J dropped 1 base, with 20 bases sitting between them. CDR3 length equals 18 residues. The CDR3 sequence is CASSLTSGVGQANTEAFF. CDR3 coding DNA: TGTGCCAGCAGCTTAACTAGTGGGGTCGGGCAGGCGAACACTGAAGCTTTCTTT.

This clonotype was seen only a few times. The chain links TRBV18 to TRBJ2-7; 8 nucleotides agree with TRBD1. This CDR3 spans 15 amino acids. With V trimmed by 6 bases and J by 5 bases, 12 bases remained unmatched. CDR1 is KGHSH, CDR2 LQKENI, per germline. CDR3 bases: TGTGCCAGCTCGCAAACCGGTCACAGGGGGGACGAGCAGTACTTC. It yields the protein CASSQTGHRGDEQYF.

This clonotype was seen many times. V gene TRBV9 combines with J gene TRBJ2-2; D unresolved. The V end was cut by 1 base, the J end by 5 bases, with 12 bases between. Germline CDR1 is SGDLS and CDR2 is YYNGEE. This CDR3 spans 15 amino acids. CDR3 nucleotides: TGTGCCAGCAGCGTACACGAAACTCCTACCGGGGAGCTGTTTTTT. Its translation is CASSVHETPTGELFF. Together with reference TRBV9 and TRBJ2-2, the CDR3 gives the full variable domain: DSGVTQTPKHLITATGQRVTLRCSPRSGDLSVYWYQQSLDQGLQFLIQYYNGEERAKGNILERFSAQQFPDLHSELNLSSLELGDSALYFCASSVHETPTGELFFGEGSRLTVL.

The V and J genes are TRBV2 and TRBJ1-1, with D unresolved. Per germline, CDR1 SNHLY and CDR2 FYNNEI. Trimming removed 4 bases at V and 1 base at J, with 7 bases between. This CDR3 spans 13 amino acids. The DNA of the CDR3 is TGTGCCAGCAGTGTGGTCAGGAACACTGAAGCTTTCTTT. It specifies CASSVVRNTEAFF.

This clonotype was seen a few times. The chain couples TRBV3-1 to TRBJ2-5, with D maybe TRBD1 (5 bases). Per the germline V gene, CDR1 is LGHDT and CDR2 is YNNKEL (reference sequence). The germline V and J ends were trimmed by 4 bases and 3 bases, with 9 bases remaining between them. CDR3 length: 13 amino acids. CDR3 region: CASSLFREETQYF. CDR3 nucleotides: TGTGCCAGCAGCCTTTTCAGGGAAGAGACCCAGTACTTC.

The V call is TRBV7-8, the J call TRBJ2-3; unclear D gene. The CDR3 extends over 14 amino acids. V gave up 6 bases and J gave up 1 base, with 11 bases separating them. Germline lookup yields CDR1 SGHVS and CDR2 FQNEAQ. The CDR3 coding sequence is TGTGCCAGCAGGCCTACGCTCGGCACAGATACGCAGTATTTT. Its protein product is CASRPTLGTDTQYF.

This clonotype was detected ten times or more. The CDR3 bases are TGTGCCAGCAGTGAATATGGGTCTAGCGGGGAGCAGTTCTTC. Residues: CASSEYGSSGEQFF. The rearrangement uses TRBV2 and TRBJ2-1, with 8 bases that match TRBD2. CDR3 length equals 14 residues. J was trimmed by 10 bases and V by 2 bases; bases with no gene match: 7. CDR1 is SNHLY and CDR2 is FYNNEI in the germline V gene.

In this sample, this clonotype turned up a few times. The chain combines TRBV20-1 with TRBJ1-2, with D uncertain. CDR3 size: 16 residues. V gave up 5 bases and J gave up 5 bases, with 24 bases separating them. CDR1 DFQATT and CDR2 SNEGSKA come from the germline V gene (reference sequence). The CDR3 region is CSALARSTTGPYGYTF. CDR3 bases: TGCAGTGCTTTGGCGAGGAGTACGACGGGCCCGTATGGCTACACCTTC.